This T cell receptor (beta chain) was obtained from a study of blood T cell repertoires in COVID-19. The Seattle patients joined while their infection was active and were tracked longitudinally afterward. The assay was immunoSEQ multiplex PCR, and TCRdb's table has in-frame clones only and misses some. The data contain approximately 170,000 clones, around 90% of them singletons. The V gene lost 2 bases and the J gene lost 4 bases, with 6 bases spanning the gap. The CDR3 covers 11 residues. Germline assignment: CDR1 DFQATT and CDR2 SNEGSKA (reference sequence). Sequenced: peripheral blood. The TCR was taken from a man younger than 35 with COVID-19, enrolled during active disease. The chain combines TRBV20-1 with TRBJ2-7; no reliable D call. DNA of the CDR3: TGCAGTGCTAGACTCTCTTACGAGCAGTACTTC. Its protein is CSARLSYEQYF.